This T cell receptor (beta chain) was documented in a study of T cell responses to AZD1222 COVID-19 vaccine. About this clone itself: Its specificity is unknown.

General study findings and limits: All repertoire sampling was performed exclusively after the peak T cell response. The study found Spike-specific TCR breadth and depth rose after two AZD1222 doses. Donors were chiefly white British, with a greater number of females, and clonal diversity was perhaps underestimated.

Germline V lookup: CDR1 SGHAT, CDR2 FQNNGV. V gave up 1 base and J gave up 4 bases; unmatched junction bases: 12. The CDR3 contains 17 residues. Assay used: immunoSEQ multiplex PCR; TCRdb lists only in-frame clones, some missing. The data hold approximately 210,000 clones, with roughly 94% observed a single time. The clonotype comes from an adult who received the MenACWY meningococcal vaccine as a control. This chain links TRBV11-2 with TRBJ1-2; 7 bases are shared with TRBD1. The material sequenced was peripheral blood, taken 28 days after the second dose of the MenACWY control vaccine. CDR3 residues: CASSLGVFDRVGYGYTF. The CDR3 DNA reads TGTGCCAGCAGCTTAGGGGTTTTTGACAGGGTGGGCTATGGCTACACCTTC.